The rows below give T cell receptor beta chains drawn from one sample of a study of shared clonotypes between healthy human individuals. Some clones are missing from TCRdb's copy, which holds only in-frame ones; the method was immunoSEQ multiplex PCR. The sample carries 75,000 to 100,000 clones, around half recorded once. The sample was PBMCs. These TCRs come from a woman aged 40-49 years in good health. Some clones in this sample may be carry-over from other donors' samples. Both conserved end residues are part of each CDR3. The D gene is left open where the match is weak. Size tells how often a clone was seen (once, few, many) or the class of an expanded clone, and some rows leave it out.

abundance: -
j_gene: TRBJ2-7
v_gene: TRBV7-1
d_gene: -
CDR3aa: CASSPDRNSYEQYF
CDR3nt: TGTGCCAGCAGCCCCGACAGGAACTCCTACGAGCAGTACTTC

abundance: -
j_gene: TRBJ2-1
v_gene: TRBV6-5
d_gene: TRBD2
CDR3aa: CASSSTSTSGDNEQFF
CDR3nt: TGTGCCAGCAGTTCCACCTCGACTAGCGGGGACAATGAGCAGTTCTTC

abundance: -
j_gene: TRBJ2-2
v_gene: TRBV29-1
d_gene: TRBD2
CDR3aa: CSVLPQDRLAGVAGELFF
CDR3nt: TGCAGCGTCCTCCCCCAGGATCGACTAGCGGGAGTAGCCGGGGAGCTGTTTTTT

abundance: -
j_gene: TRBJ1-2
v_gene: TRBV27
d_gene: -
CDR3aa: CASRPGPNYGYTF
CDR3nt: TGTGCCAGCAGGCCGGGACCTAACTATGGCTACACCTTC

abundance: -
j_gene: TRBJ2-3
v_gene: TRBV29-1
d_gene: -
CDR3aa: CSVHPGVSTDTQYF
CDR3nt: TGCAGCGTCCACCCGGGAGTTAGCACAGATACGCAGTATTTT

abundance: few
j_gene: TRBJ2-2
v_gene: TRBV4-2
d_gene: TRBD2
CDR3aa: CASSRTSGNTGELFF
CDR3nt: TGTGCCAGCAGCCGGACTAGCGGGAACACCGGGGAGCTGTTTTTT

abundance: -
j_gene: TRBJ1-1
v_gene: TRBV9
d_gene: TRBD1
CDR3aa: CASSVASQGATNTEAFF
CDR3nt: TGTGCCAGCAGCGTAGCTTCCCAGGGGGCTACAAACACTGAAGCTTTCTTT

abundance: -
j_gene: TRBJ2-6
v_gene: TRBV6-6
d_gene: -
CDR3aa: CASSAENSGANVLTF
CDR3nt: TGTGCCAGCAGTGCGGAGAACTCTGGGGCCAACGTCCTGACTTTC

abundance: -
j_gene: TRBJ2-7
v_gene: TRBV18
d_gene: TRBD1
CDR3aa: CASSRDRGNYEQYF
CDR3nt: TGTGCCAGCTCCAGGGACAGGGGGAACTACGAGCAGTACTTC

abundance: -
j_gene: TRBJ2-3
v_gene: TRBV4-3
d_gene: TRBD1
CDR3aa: CASSQDLTGQASTDTQYF
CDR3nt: TGCGCCAGCAGCCAAGATCTAACGGGACAGGCGAGCACAGATACGCAGTATTTT

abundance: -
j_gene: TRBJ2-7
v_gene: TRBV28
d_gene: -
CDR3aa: CASRQNYEQYF
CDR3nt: TGTGCCAGCAGACAAAACTACGAGCAGTACTTC

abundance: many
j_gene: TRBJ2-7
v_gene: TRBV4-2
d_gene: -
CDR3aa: CASSQDLAASYEQYF
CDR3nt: TGTGCCAGCAGCCAAGATTTAGCGGCTTCCTACGAGCAGTACTTC

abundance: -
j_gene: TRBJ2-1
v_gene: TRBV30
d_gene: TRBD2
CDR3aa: CAWSTSGSEQFF
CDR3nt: TGTGCCTGGAGTACCAGCGGGAGTGAGCAGTTCTTC

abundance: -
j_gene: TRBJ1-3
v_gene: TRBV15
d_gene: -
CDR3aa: CATSRDRGASGNTIYF
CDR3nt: TGTGCCACCAGCAGAGATCGGGGAGCCTCTGGAAACACCATATATTTT

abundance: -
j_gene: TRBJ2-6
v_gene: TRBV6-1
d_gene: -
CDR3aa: CASSDWAGANVLTF
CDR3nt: TGTGCCAGCAGTGATTGGGCTGGGGCCAACGTCCTGACTTTC

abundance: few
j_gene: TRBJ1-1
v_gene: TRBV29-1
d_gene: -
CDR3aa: CSASEGTNTEAFF
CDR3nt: TGCAGCGCGTCGGAGGGAACAAACACTGAAGCTTTCTTT

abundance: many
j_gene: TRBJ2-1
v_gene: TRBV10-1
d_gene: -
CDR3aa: CASSEHFTGEQFF
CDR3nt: TGCGCCAGCAGTGAGCACTTTACAGGGGAGCAGTTCTTC

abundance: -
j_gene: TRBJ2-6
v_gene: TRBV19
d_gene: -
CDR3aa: CASSMRTRASGANVLTF
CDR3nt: TGTGCCAGTAGTATGCGCACGAGAGCCTCTGGGGCCAACGTCCTGACTTTC

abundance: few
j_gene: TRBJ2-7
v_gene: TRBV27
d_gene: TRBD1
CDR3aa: CASSQKPGQGYEQYF
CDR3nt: TGTGCCAGCAGCCAGAAGCCGGGACAGGGCTACGAGCAGTACTTC

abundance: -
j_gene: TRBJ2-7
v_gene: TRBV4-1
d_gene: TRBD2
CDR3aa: CASSPESGSPSYEQYF
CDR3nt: TGCGCCAGCAGCCCCGAAAGCGGGAGCCCTTCCTACGAGCAGTACTTC

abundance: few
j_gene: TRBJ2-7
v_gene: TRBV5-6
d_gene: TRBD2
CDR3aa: CASTNMGLAGANEQYF
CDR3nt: TGTGCCAGCACCAATATGGGACTAGCGGGAGCAAACGAGCAGTACTTC

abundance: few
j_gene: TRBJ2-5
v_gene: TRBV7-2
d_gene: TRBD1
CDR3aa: CASSGQGAKTQYF
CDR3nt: TGTGCCAGCAGTGGACAGGGGGCGAAGACCCAGTACTTC

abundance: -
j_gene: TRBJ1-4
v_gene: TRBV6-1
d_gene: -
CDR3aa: CASSDQGLNNEKLFF
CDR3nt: TGTGCCAGCAGTGACCAGGGACTGAATAATGAAAAACTGTTTTTT

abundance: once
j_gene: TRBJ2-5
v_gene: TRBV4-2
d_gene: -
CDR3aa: CASRSLSGGETQYF
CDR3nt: TGTGCCAGCAGATCCCTTTCTGGAGGAGAGACCCAGTACTTC

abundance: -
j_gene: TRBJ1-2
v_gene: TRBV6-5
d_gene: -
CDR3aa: CASSYLWGSGYTF
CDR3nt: TGTGCCAGCAGTTACTTGTGGGGATCGGGCTACACCTTC

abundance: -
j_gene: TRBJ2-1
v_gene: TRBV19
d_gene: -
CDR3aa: CASSIQSSYNEQFF
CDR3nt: TGTGCCAGTAGTATACAGTCATCCTACAATGAGCAGTTCTTC

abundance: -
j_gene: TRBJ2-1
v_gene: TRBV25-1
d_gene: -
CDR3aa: CASSLDGEAYNEQFF
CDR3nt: TGTGCCAGCAGCTTGGACGGGGAAGCCTACAATGAGCAGTTCTTC

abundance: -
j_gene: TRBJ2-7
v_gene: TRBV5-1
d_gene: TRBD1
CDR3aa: CASSPGQARTYEQYF
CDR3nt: TGCGCCAGCAGCCCCGGACAGGCAAGGACCTACGAGCAGTACTTC

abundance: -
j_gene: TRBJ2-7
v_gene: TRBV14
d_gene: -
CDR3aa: CAGSQVGAEEYF
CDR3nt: TGTGCCGGCAGCCAAGTGGGGGCGGAGGAGTACTTC

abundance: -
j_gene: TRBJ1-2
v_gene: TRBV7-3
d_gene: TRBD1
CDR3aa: CASSLTGGGSYGYTF
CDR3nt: TGTGCCAGCAGCCTCACAGGGGGCGGGAGCTATGGCTACACCTTC

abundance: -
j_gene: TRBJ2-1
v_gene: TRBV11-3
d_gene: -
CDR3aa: CASSLDPARNEQFF
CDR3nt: TGTGCCAGCAGCTTAGATCCAGCCCGGAATGAGCAGTTCTTC

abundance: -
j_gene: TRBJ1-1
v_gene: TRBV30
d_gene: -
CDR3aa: CAWRHRGTVEAFF
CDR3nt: TGTGCCTGGAGGCATCGGGGGACGGTTGAAGCTTTCTTT

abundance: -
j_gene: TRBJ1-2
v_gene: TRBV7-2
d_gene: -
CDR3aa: CASSLYGPRKGYTF
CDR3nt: TGTGCCAGCAGCCTATATGGGCCGAGGAAGGGCTACACCTTC

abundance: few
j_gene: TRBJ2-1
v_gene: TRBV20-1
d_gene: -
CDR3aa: CSARKSEQFF
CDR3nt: TGCAGTGCTAGAAAGAGTGAGCAGTTCTTC

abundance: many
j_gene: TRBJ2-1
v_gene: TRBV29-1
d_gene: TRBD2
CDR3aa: CSAQKELAGVDEQFF
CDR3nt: TGCAGCGCCCAAAAAGAACTAGCGGGAGTAGATGAGCAGTTCTTC

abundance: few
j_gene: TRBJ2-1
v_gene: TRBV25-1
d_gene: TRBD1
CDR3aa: CASGGTGVYNEQFF
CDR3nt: TGTGCCAGCGGAGGGACAGGTGTATACAATGAGCAGTTCTTC

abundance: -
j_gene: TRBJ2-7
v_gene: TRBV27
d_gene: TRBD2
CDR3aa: CASSLGLAFTYEQYF
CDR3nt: TGTGCCAGCAGCCTCGGACTAGCGTTCACCTACGAGCAGTACTTC

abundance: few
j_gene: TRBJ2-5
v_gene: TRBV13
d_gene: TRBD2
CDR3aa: CASSLLGLSGSTAQYF
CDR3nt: TGTGCCAGCAGCTTATTGGGACTAAGCGGGAGTACGGCCCAGTACTTC

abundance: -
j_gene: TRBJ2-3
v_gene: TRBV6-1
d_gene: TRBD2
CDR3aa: CASTSGMHTDTQYF
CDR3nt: TGTGCCAGCACAAGCGGGATGCACACAGATACGCAGTATTTT

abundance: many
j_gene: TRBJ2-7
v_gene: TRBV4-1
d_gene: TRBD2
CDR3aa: CASSQEGLAGGSYEQYF
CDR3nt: TGCGCCAGCAGCCAAGAAGGACTAGCGGGAGGGTCCTACGAGCAGTACTTC

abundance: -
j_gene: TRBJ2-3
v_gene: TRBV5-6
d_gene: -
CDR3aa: CASSFGLFGAPDTQYF
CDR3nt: TGTGCCAGCAGCTTCGGACTATTTGGGGCCCCAGATACGCAGTATTTT